Below, 22 T cell receptor beta chains from the same sample are listed, as sequenced in a study of blood T cell repertoires in COVID-19. Sequencing used immunoSEQ multiplex PCR; TCRdb keeps in-frame clones, though not all of them. The sample lists hundreds of thousands of clones; 70% to 90% were seen once. What was sequenced was peripheral blood. These receptor sequences come from a woman in her twenties or thirties with COVID-19, enrolled during active disease.

Remarks on this clone: Sequence at one end of the junction differs from germline and may be a read error. The rearrangement joins TRBV7-7 to TRBJ2-2; maybe TRBD2 (6 bases). This CDR3 has 17 residues. From germline, CDR1 is SSHAT and CDR2 FNYEAQ (reference sequence). The DNA of the CDR3 is TGTGCTAGCAGCCCGAGCGCAGGGAGAGGAGGGGCCGGGGAGCTGTTTTTT. It is translated as CASSPSAGRGGAGELFF.

This clone has just one count. The genes are TRBV5-1 and TRBJ2-7; a possible D gene is TRBD2 (7 bases). Trimming pared 6 bases from V and 3 bases from J, leaving 16 bases between. This CDR3 spans 14 amino acids. Per the germline V gene, CDR1 is SGHRS and CDR2 is YFSETQ. In DNA, the CDR3 is TGCGCCAGCACCACGGGGGGCAGTGACTACGAGCAGTACTTC. Its translation: CASTTGGSDYEQYF.

The rearrangement joins TRBV5-6 to TRBJ1-2; D uncertain. V was pared by 0 bases and J by 5 bases, with 5 bases between. The CDR3 totals 12 residues. Per the germline V gene, CDR1 is SGHDT and CDR2 is YYEEEE. The CDR3 region is CASSLVAYGYTF. The CDR3 bases are TGTGCCAGCAGCTTGGTGGCATATGGCTACACCTTC.

Of note for this clone: This could be a read error, since a much larger clone is one nucleotide away. The CDR3 region has the DNA TGTGCCAGCAGCTTGACAGGGAACACTGAAGCTTTCTTT. It yields the protein CASSLTGNTEAFF. The chain carries TRBV7-8 and TRBJ1-1; D possibly corresponds to TRBD1 (6 bases). CDR1 is SGHVS, CDR2 FQNEAQ, per germline. CDR3 length equals 13 residues. V shed 3 bases and J shed 1 base, with 6 bases lying between them.

The V and J genes are TRBV6-6 and TRBJ1-6; no clear D gene. The CDR3 is 13 amino acids. V was shortened by 6 bases and J by 7 bases, with 10 bases between the two germline ends. Germline CDR1 and CDR2: MNHNY and SVGAGI (reference sequence). CDR3 sequence reads: CASSPVGNSPLHF. CDR3 DNA: TGTGCCAGCAGCCCCGTTGGCAATTCACCCCTCCACTTT.

This clone was seen a single time. The DNA for the CDR3 is TGTGCCAGCAGCCGGAAGGGAGATACTAGCACAGATACGCAGTATTTT. Translating it yields CASSRKGDTSTDTQYF. The genes are TRBV7-8 and TRBJ2-3; TRBD2 is a possible D gene (5 bases). V shed 5 bases and J shed 0 bases, with 15 bases lying between them. Germline V gene sequence: CDR1 SGHVS, CDR2 FQNEAQ. The CDR3 is 16 residues long.

V usage is TRBV2 and J usage is TRBJ1-2; D gene unclear. Germline values: CDR1 SNHLY, CDR2 FYNNEI. This CDR3 contains 13 residues. V dropped 2 bases and J dropped 4 bases, with 8 bases sitting between them. Here the CDR3 DNA reads TGTGCCAGCAGTGAAAAAATCCTCTATGGCTACACCTTC. This sequence encodes CASSEKILYGYTF.

This clone was detected only once. The rearrangement joins TRBV23-1 to TRBJ2-7, with D perhaps matching TRBD2 (6 bases). TRBV23-1 is designated an ORF whose function remains uncertain. The V end was cut by 0 bases, the J end by 0 bases, with 12 bases between. The CDR3 is 16 residues long. CDR3 sequence reads: CASSQSEGPSSYEQYV. The CDR3 bases are TGCGCCAGCAGTCAATCGGAGGGTCCGAGCTCCTACGAGCAGTACGTC.

The chain joins TRBV4-1 to TRBJ2-5, with 8 bases matching TRBD2. The germline CDR1 and CDR2 sequences are MGHRA and YSYEKL. Trimming took 1 base from V and 3 from J; bases not matched to a gene: 4. The CDR3 covers 15 residues. The CDR3 nucleotides read TGCGCCAGCAGCCAAGTATGGACTAGCAAAGAGACCCAGTACTTC. Protein sequence: CASSQVWTSKETQYF.

The chain combines TRBV18 with TRBJ1-5; 8 positions match TRBD1. The V and J ends lost 6 bases and 2 bases, in that order; junction bases with no gene match: 9. The V gene's germline CDR1 is KGHSH and CDR2 LQKENI. The CDR3 runs 16 residues. CDR3 coding DNA: TGTGCCAGCTCCCCATACCTGGACAGGGGCAATCAGCCCCAGCATTTT. Encoded protein: CASSPYLDRGNQPQHF.

V usage is TRBV7-2 and J usage is TRBJ1-2; TRBD1 is a possible D gene (6 bases). In germline, CDR1 is SGHTA, CDR2 FQGNSA. This CDR3 is 13 amino acids long. V lost 5 bases to trimming and J lost 3 bases, with 10 bases between them. This chain's CDR3 is CASSADRYYGYTF. The CDR3 bases are TGTGCCAGCAGCGCCGACAGGTACTATGGCTACACCTTC.

The chain joins TRBV2 to TRBJ2-1; 13 positions match TRBD2. Germline lookup yields CDR1 SNHLY and CDR2 FYNNEI. With 5 bases clipped from V and 6 bases from J, the junction kept 4 bases outside the gene matches. The CDR3 covers 15 residues. The CDR3 bases are TGTGCCAGCAGTCGTACTAGCGGGAGGGCCAATGAGCAGTTCTTC. It is translated as CASSRTSGRANEQFF.

This clone was detected only once. The chain employs TRBV11-2 and TRBJ2-7, with 10 bases aligning to TRBD2. Germline V lookup: CDR1 SGHAT, CDR2 FQNNGV. Trimming cost V 3 bases and J 2 bases; bases outside gene matches: 10. The CDR3 is made up of 17 amino acids. Written as DNA, the CDR3 is TGTGCCAGCAGCTTCAGGGGTGGACTAGCGGAAACCTACGAGCAGTACGTC. It translates to CASSFRGGLAETYEQYV.

CDR3 coding DNA: TGTGCCAGCAGCCCGAGGGGTGCGGGCGGGGACAATGAGCAGTTCTTC. Its protein product is CASSPRGAGGDNEQFF. V and J are TRBV9 and TRBJ2-1, with a tentative D call TRBD2 (6 bases). CDR1 is SGDLS and CDR2 is YYNGEE in the germline V gene. V was clipped by 4 bases and J by 5 bases, with 19 bases between them. This CDR3 has 16 residues.

This clone was seen a handful of times. This chain links TRBV5-4 with TRBJ2-2; 7 nucleotides line up with TRBD2. CDR3 length: 17 residues. The trim removed 5 bases at V and 2 bases at J, leaving 12 bases unmatched. Germline CDR1 reads SGHNT; CDR2 reads YYREEE (reference sequence). This CDR3 reads CASSFGGGVYNTGELFF. For the CDR3, the DNA is TGTGCCAGCAGTTTCGGGGGAGGGGTTTACAACACCGGGGAGCTGTTTTTT.

CDR3 sequence (DNA): TGTGCCAGCAGCTCGGAAAGCGGGAGAGCCTACGAGCAGTACGTC. Translation: CASSSESGRAYEQYV. This chain uses TRBV11-2 with TRBJ2-7; 8 nucleotides align to TRBD2. With 4 bases clipped from V and 2 bases from J, the junction kept 7 bases outside the gene matches. CDR1 SGHAT and CDR2 FQNNGV come from the germline V gene. This CDR3 comprises 15 residues.

The rearrangement joins TRBV7-9 to TRBJ2-1, with 14 bases matching TRBD2. The length of the CDR3 is 16 residues. Germline CDR1 is SEHNR and CDR2 is FQNEAQ (reference sequence). V dropped 6 bases and J dropped 6; count of bases not matched to a gene: 7. Written as DNA, the CDR3 is TGTGCCAGCAGTCCGGGACTAGCGGGAGAAGGCAATGAGCAGTTCTTC. Residues: CASSPGLAGEGNEQFF.

CDR3 protein: CASSSRLRNGKNIQYF. The CDR3 DNA is TGTGCCAGCAGCTCCAGGCTACGCAATGGCAAAAACATTCAGTACTTC. The chain uses TRBV13 and TRBJ2-4; D gene ambiguous. Trimming took off 4 bases at V and 3 bases at J, with 16 bases between the two ends. The CDR3 loop spans 16 amino acids. The germline V gene encodes CDR1 PRHDT and CDR2 FYEKMQ (reference sequence).

V and J are TRBV7-2 and TRBJ2-2; 7 nucleotides match TRBD1. Trimming cost V 5 bases and J 1 base; bases outside gene matches: 7. This CDR3 has 16 residues. Germline V gene data show CDR1 as SGHTA and CDR2 as FQGNSA. CDR3 coding DNA: TGTGCCAGCAGCCAAAGACAGGGATGGAACACCGGGGAGCTGTTTTTT. Protein sequence: CASSQRQGWNTGELFF.

The J gene is TRBJ2-1, the V gene TRBV11-3; 7 bases fit TRBD2. CDR3 size: 14 residues. J gave up 10 bases and V 2 bases, and 8 bases lay outside the gene matches. The germline CDR1 and CDR2 sequences are SGHNT and YENEEA. The CDR3 protein is CASSLRPSGGEQFF. As DNA, the CDR3 is TGTGCCAGCAGCTTACGGCCTAGCGGAGGAGAGCAGTTCTTC.

This chain connects TRBV11-2 to TRBJ2-3; perhaps TRBD1 as D (5 bases). This CDR3 contains 14 residues. Germline V CDR1 and CDR2: SGHAT, FQNNGV. Trimming cost V 7 bases and J 6 bases, with 17 bases left between them. The CDR3 DNA reads as TGTGCCAGCATCATGGGGCGTTTCGGTGATACGCAGTATTTT. Translated: CASIMGRFGDTQYF.

The V call is TRBV6-5, the J call TRBJ1-4; 10 bases match TRBD1. The CDR3 is 15 residues long. Germline-derived CDR1 and CDR2 are MNHEY and SVGAGI. Trimming at V came to 6 bases and at J to 7 bases, leaving 8 bases not matched to a gene. The CDR3 region is CASRDSDRGREKLFF. Written as DNA, the CDR3 is TGTGCCAGCAGAGACTCAGACAGGGGGCGTGAAAAACTGTTTTTT.